This is a list of T cell receptor beta chains from one sample in a study of vaccination effects on CD4 cells after COVID-19. The antigens for these receptors are not known. This table comes from immunoSEQ multiplex PCR, and its TCRdb copy is limited to in-frame clones, with some not included. The sample has some 68,000 clones, 70% to 90% seen once. This material consisted of CD4+ T cells from PBMCs cultured with HCoV-229E spike peptides, taken after COVID-19 vaccination. Receptors originate from a human donor who received a COVID-19 vaccine. Each CDR3 is given with its conserved first and last residue. A D gene is named only where the DNA matches it firmly. Clone sizes are given selectively: once, few, many, or a class where the clone is expanded.

clone size,D gene,V gene,J gene,CDR3 DNA,CDR3 protein
.,TRBD2,TRBV9,TRBJ2-3,TGTGCCAGCGCTAGCGGGGGGGCCGGGACAGATACGCAGTATTTT,CASASGGAGTDTQYF
.,.,TRBV27,TRBJ2-3,TGTGCCAGCAGTCAGGCAGGAGCCCAATACACAGATACGCAGTATTTT,CASSQAGAQYTDTQYF
.,.,TRBV6-5,TRBJ2-5,TGTGCCAGCCGTCTGGCAGGGGACAACCAAGAGACCCAGTACTTC,CASRLAGDNQETQYF
.,TRBD2,TRBV9,TRBJ2-1,TGTGCCAGCAGCGTAGTGGCCCGGGGGAGGGACAATGAGCAGTTCTTC,CASSVVARGRDNEQFF
.,TRBD1,TRBV23-1,TRBJ2-3,TGCGCCAGCAGCGTACAGGGGGTTGATGCAGATACGCAGTATTTT,CASSVQGVDADTQYF
.,.,TRBV11-2,TRBJ1-1,TGTGCCAGCAGCTTAGGTCCCGTGAGCACTGAAGCTTTCTTT,CASSLGPVSTEAFF
.,.,TRBV27,TRBJ1-1,TGTGCCAGCAGTTTAATCTCGGGTGGTAACACTGAAGCTTTCTTT,CASSLISGGNTEAFF
.,.,TRBV14,TRBJ1-2,TGTGCCAGCAGCCAAGATAGCCCCAGGTATGGCTACACCTTC,CASSQDSPRYGYTF
.,.,TRBV6-2/TRBV6-3,TRBJ2-5,TGTGCCAGCAGTACAGGGCTAAAGACCCAGTACTTC,CASSTGLKTQYF
.,TRBD1,TRBV5-6,TRBJ1-5,TGTGCCAGCAGCCGCGACAGGGACCAGCCCCAGCATTTT,CASSRDRDQPQHF
.,.,TRBV9,TRBJ1-2,TGTGCCAGCAGCCATCCCCTTGGAGGCTACACCTTC,CASSHPLGGYTF
.,TRBD1,TRBV7-9,TRBJ1-2,TGTGCCAGCAGCCCGCGACAGGGTAGCTATGGCTACACCTTC,CASSPRQGSYGYTF
medium-sized,.,TRBV6-2/TRBV6-3,TRBJ1-2,TGTGCCAGCAGTTACTCTATAGGTAACTATGGCTACACCTTC,CASSYSIGNYGYTF
.,.,TRBV7-9,TRBJ2-3,TGTGCCAGCAGCTTAGTCGACACAGATACGCAGTATTTT,CASSLVDTDTQYF
.,.,TRBV7-8,TRBJ2-3,TGTGCCAGCAGCTTGCCAGCCACAGATACGCAGTATTTT,CASSLPATDTQYF